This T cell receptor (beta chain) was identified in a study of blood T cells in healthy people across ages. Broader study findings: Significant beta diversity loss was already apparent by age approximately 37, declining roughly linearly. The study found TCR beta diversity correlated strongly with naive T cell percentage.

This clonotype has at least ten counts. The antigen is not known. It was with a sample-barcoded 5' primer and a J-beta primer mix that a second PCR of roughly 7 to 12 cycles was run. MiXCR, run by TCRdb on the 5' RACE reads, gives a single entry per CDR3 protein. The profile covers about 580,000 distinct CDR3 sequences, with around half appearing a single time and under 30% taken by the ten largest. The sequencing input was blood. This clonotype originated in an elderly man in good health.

The CDR3 DNA sequence: TGCAGCGTTTGGTGGGCGGCTCCCCGCACAGATACGCAGTATTTT. Protein: CSVWWAAPRTDTQYF. This chain joins TRBV29-1 and TRBJ2-3; D remains ambiguous. The V gene's germline CDR1 is SQVTM and CDR2 ANQGSEA. CDR3 length: 15 amino acids. Trimming removed 5 bases at V and 1 base at J, with 16 bases between.